The rows below give T cell receptor beta chains drawn from one sample of a study of blood T cell repertoires in COVID-19. Produced via immunoSEQ multiplex PCR; TCRdb's table is partial and in-frame only. The sample gives about 41,000 clones, around 80% of which show up once; roughly 45% is in the top ten. Sequencing was done on a sample of peripheral blood. These receptor sequences come from a woman of 80 years or more with active or convalescent COVID-19. Each CDR3 is given with its conserved first and last residue. Fields, in order: J gene, V gene, CDR3 protein.

j_call: TRBJ2-1
v_call: TRBV4-2
cdr3_aa: CASSQVLATYNEQFF

j_call: TRBJ2-3
v_call: TRBV5-1
cdr3_aa: CASSFDRVGTDTQYF

j_call: TRBJ1-3
v_call: TRBV5-1
cdr3_aa: CASSLAPGGSGNTIYF

j_call: TRBJ2-7
v_call: TRBV28
cdr3_aa: CASSLGREFNEQYF

j_call: TRBJ1-1
v_call: TRBV10-3
cdr3_aa: CAISETSPSDNTEAFF

j_call: TRBJ2-7
v_call: TRBV27
cdr3_aa: CASSPSTGWTSEQYF

j_call: TRBJ1-6
v_call: TRBV28
cdr3_aa: CASRGGDRGSSPLHF

j_call: TRBJ1-1
v_call: TRBV3-1/TRBV3-2
cdr3_aa: CASSQRGLNTEAFF

j_call: TRBJ1-1
v_call: TRBV9
cdr3_aa: CASNSPGDLNTEAFF

j_call: TRBJ2-5
v_call: TRBV27
cdr3_aa: CASSLIRGTVSRETQYF

j_call: TRBJ2-7
v_call: TRBV13
cdr3_aa: CASGGGQGIHEQYF

j_call: TRBJ2-7
v_call: TRBV7-9
cdr3_aa: CASSLDYYEQYF

j_call: TRBJ2-7
v_call: TRBV6-5
cdr3_aa: CASSKQGPEAYEQYF

j_call: TRBJ2-3
v_call: TRBV4-3
cdr3_aa: CASSQDGLAGLSSGDTQYF

j_call: TRBJ2-2
v_call: TRBV10-3
cdr3_aa: CAISEFYSGREGTGELFF

j_call: TRBJ1-3
v_call: TRBV18
cdr3_aa: CASSPRGTGENTIYF

j_call: TRBJ2-4
v_call: TRBV19
cdr3_aa: CASSTGDLAKNIQYF

j_call: TRBJ2-5
v_call: TRBV29-1
cdr3_aa: CSAESGIRQETQYF

j_call: TRBJ1-2
v_call: TRBV6-5
cdr3_aa: CASSYGTGLYGYTF

j_call: TRBJ2-1
v_call: TRBV24-1
cdr3_aa: CATSDLTGDNEQFF

j_call: TRBJ2-7
v_call: TRBV19
cdr3_aa: CASTNTGYEQYF

j_call: TRBJ2-7
v_call: TRBV4-1
cdr3_aa: CASSLGGATDEQYF

j_call: TRBJ2-5
v_call: TRBV3-1/TRBV3-2
cdr3_aa: CASSPIGGRETQYF

j_call: TRBJ2-4
v_call: TRBV27
cdr3_aa: CASSTSGRAGAKNIQYF

j_call: TRBJ2-5
v_call: TRBV19
cdr3_aa: CASSRSSLEETQYF

j_call: TRBJ1-6
v_call: TRBV27
cdr3_aa: CASSPRGQGSSPLHF

j_call: TRBJ1-6
v_call: TRBV6-5
cdr3_aa: CAARTGISSPLHF

j_call: TRBJ2-5
v_call: TRBV7-3
cdr3_aa: CASSLYSGRAWETQYF

j_call: TRBJ2-7
v_call: TRBV27
cdr3_aa: CASSLNLAGRSEQYF

j_call: TRBJ2-7
v_call: TRBV19
cdr3_aa: CASSIQAGLPYEQYF

j_call: TRBJ2-1
v_call: TRBV14
cdr3_aa: CASRTGLAGGLSEQFF

j_call: TRBJ1-5
v_call: TRBV19
cdr3_aa: CASSQGALGNQPQHF

j_call: TRBJ1-2
v_call: TRBV2
cdr3_aa: CASSELTGVYGYTF

j_call: TRBJ1-1
v_call: TRBV27
cdr3_aa: CASSFSLRAGRDTEAFF

j_call: TRBJ2-7
v_call: TRBV11-2
cdr3_aa: CASSLTPTSGSYEQYF

j_call: TRBJ1-1
v_call: TRBV6-5
cdr3_aa: CASGPVNTEAFF

j_call: TRBJ1-1
v_call: TRBV27
cdr3_aa: CASSSRTGGTEAFF

j_call: TRBJ2-7
v_call: TRBV5-1
cdr3_aa: CASSLETLSYEQYF

j_call: TRBJ1-1
v_call: TRBV30
cdr3_aa: CAWSTRTSSGSTEAFF

j_call: TRBJ2-3
v_call: TRBV7-2
cdr3_aa: CASSPTGGADTQYF

j_call: TRBJ2-1
v_call: TRBV24-1
cdr3_aa: CATSDPRRQTSYNEQFF

j_call: TRBJ2-7
v_call: TRBV28
cdr3_aa: CASSPRARDSTYEQYF

j_call: TRBJ2-1
v_call: TRBV11-2
cdr3_aa: CASSLLLAALSYNEQFF

j_call: TRBJ1-5
v_call: TRBV30
cdr3_aa: CAWTPGTGTYQPQHF

j_call: TRBJ2-1
v_call: TRBV25-1
cdr3_aa: CASSVDSDRSSYNEQFF

j_call: TRBJ2-7
v_call: TRBV27
cdr3_aa: CASSYLIAQGEENEQYF

j_call: TRBJ2-1
v_call: TRBV11-2
cdr3_aa: CASSFGGGTGGINEQFF

j_call: TRBJ2-7
v_call: TRBV10-3
cdr3_aa: CATEGQGPYEQYF

j_call: TRBJ2-2
v_call: TRBV30
cdr3_aa: CAWMEGQRNTGELFF

j_call: TRBJ1-6
v_call: TRBV5-6
cdr3_aa: CASSLVRYNSPLHF

j_call: TRBJ2-7
v_call: TRBV30
cdr3_aa: CAWSVVGSYEQYF

j_call: TRBJ2-2
v_call: TRBV7-3
cdr3_aa: CASGTGAGELFF

j_call: TRBJ1-5
v_call: TRBV7-8
cdr3_aa: CASSQPGGGTQQPQHF

j_call: TRBJ2-2
v_call: TRBV5-1
cdr3_aa: CASSRQGAQNTGELFF

j_call: TRBJ1-4
v_call: TRBV7-9
cdr3_aa: CASSLARDSREKLFF